This T cell receptor (beta chain) was obtained from a study of T cell responses to AZD1222 COVID-19 vaccine (dated by TCRdb to 2020 to 2023). Concerning the study at large: A total of 233 trial participants underwent TCR sequencing, of whom 200 to 220 received two doses of AZD1222 and about 25 received two doses of the MenACWY control vaccine. Enrollment into the trials was organized by age into subgroups of 18-55, 56-69 and 70-plus years, and those subgroups contained about 150, 27 and 61 TCR-sequenced participants, respectively.

The CDR3 regions of human TCRbeta chains were subjected to immunosequencing. In the authors' own workflow: TCRs in the repertoires were matched against a reference library of SARS-CoV-2-specific TCRs that had been generated with the MIRA antigen-specificity platform. Breadth was defined as the fraction of unique TCRs that were SARS-CoV-2-associated, and depth was defined as the fraction of total T cells that were SARS-CoV-2-associated. Using the MIRA data, each spike-specific TCR was mapped to the spike region that the TCR reacts to and placed in a CD4 or CD8 class. Log10-transformed breadth and depth values were compared by one-way ANOVA with Sidak's multiple comparisons tests. TCRdb mirrors the immuneACCESS table, restricted to in-frame sequences. Some clones are absent from its copies; in checked studies, under half trace to an unresolved V gene, and the reason for the others is unknown. D and trimming were read from the DNA, whereas the V and J calls and clone size are those reported in that table. Across this sample there are approximately 180,000 clones, with 90% seen only once. Together, the top ten hold 4% to 4.5% of the sample.

The paper's findings and limits, for the study overall: The vaccine-associated CD4 TCRs covered the entire spike protein, and the dominant responses fell in regions 160-218 and 743-854. Because no day 14 peak-response samples were available, the repertoires could be characterized only after the peak T cell response. Epitopes outside the regions mutated in the B.1.351 and B.1.1.7 variants were reportedly recognized by nearly half of the unique spike-specific TCRs. Conclusions about previously exposed vaccinees are limited, since just six AZD1222 recipients were seropositive for SARS-CoV-2 at baseline. Participants were mostly white British, with more females than males. The authors suggested clonal diversity may have been underestimated. A significant rise in spike-specific TCR breadth and depth was observed after two AZD1222 doses relative to day 0 and relative to MenACWY recipients. The 56-69-year group was small, and its depth increase did not reach significance, likely because of low power.

Explained via the paper, the time point label denotes: about 28 days (+/-7) after the second vaccine dose. Interpreted using the paper, the treatment or condition label stands for: meningococcal conjugate vaccine given as trial control. Samples from vaccinated people were obtained from the UK trials COV001 and COV002, which included a single-blind randomized controlled phase 2/3 trial of AZD1222 (ChAdOx1 nCoV-19) in healthy adults. For TCRbeta chain sequencing, PBMC samples were collected from trial participants at day 0 and at day 28 after the second dose. About this clone itself: The clone's antigen remains unknown. No qualities accompany the bases; no much larger clone lies one base away.

At the junction V is shortened by 0 bases and J by 5 bases; bases outside the gene matches: 6. From its cysteine to its phenylalanine, the CDR3 spans 15 amino acids. Just the 45-base CDR3 DNA is kept, in frame starting at base 1. CDR1 SGHNT and CDR2 YYREEE are derived from the germline V gene (reference sequence). This sequence uses TRBV5-4 and TRBJ2-5, and 8 bases in between align with TRBD1. The material sequenced was peripheral blood, taken 28 days after the second dose of the MenACWY control vaccine. The TCR comes from an adult who received the MenACWY meningococcal vaccine as a control. Here is the DNA: TGTGCCAGCAGCTTGGCCACAGGGGGTAGGGAGACCCAGTACTTC. This is translated as CASSLATGGRETQYF.